The 3 T cell receptor beta chains below come from one sample, sequenced in a study of immune evolution from preneoplasia to lung adenocarcinoma. The protocol was immunoSEQ multiplex PCR, while the TCRdb copy is restricted to in-frame clones and leaves out a portion. The data hold around 2,400 clones, with 70% to 85% observed a single time. The specimen was FFPE adjacent normal lung tissue. These receptors originate from a person aged 70 to 85 with lung adenocarcinoma.

This rearrangement joins TRBV28 to TRBJ1-4, with TRBD1 matching over 7 bases. Germline loops: CDR1 MDHEN, CDR2 SYDVKM. The CDR3 loop spans 14 amino acids. The V gene end was trimmed by 7 bases and the J gene end by 8 bases; junction bases not matched to a gene: 10. The CDR3 region has the DNA TGTGCCAGCAATCGGGGACAGCTGAGAGAAAAACTGTTTTTT. It yields the protein CASNRGQLREKLFF.

The rearrangement joins TRBV2 to TRBJ2-7; TRBD2 agrees at 8 bases. The CDR3 totals 15 residues. In germline, CDR1 is SNHLY, CDR2 FYNNEI. V shed 4 bases and J 3 bases; nucleotides not matched to a gene: 8. CDR3 protein: CASSVGAGEVYEQYF. As DNA, the CDR3 is TGTGCCAGCAGTGTCGGAGCGGGAGAGGTCTACGAGCAGTACTTC.

A few counts support this clone. This chain joins TRBV30 and TRBJ1-1; the match to TRBD1 covers 9 bases. The V gene's germline CDR1 is GTSNPN and CDR2 SVGIG (reference sequence). J gave up 7 bases and V 8 bases, and 11 bases lay outside the gene matches. This CDR3 contains 13 residues. In DNA, the CDR3 is TGTGCCGGCCTTCCGGACAGGGGACATGAAGCTTTCTTT. It translates to CAGLPDRGHEAFF.